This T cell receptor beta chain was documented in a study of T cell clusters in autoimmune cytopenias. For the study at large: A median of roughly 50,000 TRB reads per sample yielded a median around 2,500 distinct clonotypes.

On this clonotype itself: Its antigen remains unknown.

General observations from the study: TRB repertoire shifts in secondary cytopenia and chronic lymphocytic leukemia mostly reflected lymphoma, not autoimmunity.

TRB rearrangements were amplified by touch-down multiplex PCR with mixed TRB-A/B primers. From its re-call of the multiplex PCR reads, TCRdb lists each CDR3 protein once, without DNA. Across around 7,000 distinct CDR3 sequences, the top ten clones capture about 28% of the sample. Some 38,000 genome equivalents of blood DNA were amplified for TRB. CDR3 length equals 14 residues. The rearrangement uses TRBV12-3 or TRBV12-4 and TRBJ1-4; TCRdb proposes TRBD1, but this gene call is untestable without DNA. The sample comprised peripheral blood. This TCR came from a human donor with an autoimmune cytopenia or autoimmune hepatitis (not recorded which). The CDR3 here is CASTPGGGQGKLFF.